These 9 T cell receptor beta chains came from one sample sequenced in a study of blood T cell repertoires in COVID-19. Only in-frame clones appear in the TCRdb table, and some are missing; sequencing was by immunoSEQ multiplex PCR. The table has roughly 220,000 clones, approximately 86% seen once; the top ten hold roughly a tenth. What was sequenced was peripheral blood. The origin of the receptors is a woman aged 45 to 65 with COVID-19, enrolled during active disease.

The V call is TRBV6-6, the J call TRBJ2-3; D is uncertain. Between the trimmed V and J ends, which lost 2 bases and 0 bases, there was a span of 9 bases. This CDR3 has 15 residues. Germline CDR1 and CDR2: MNHNY and SVGAGI (reference sequence). The CDR3 loop is CASSYVVSSTDTQYF. In nucleotides, the CDR3 is TGTGCCAGCAGTTACGTCGTCAGTAGCACAGATACGCAGTATTTT.

This clone is a singleton in its sample. The rearrangement links TRBV27 to TRBJ2-3; D unclear. This CDR3 has 14 residues. CDR1 and CDR2 from the germline V gene are MNHEY and SMNVEV (reference sequence). V was shortened by 1 base and J by 0 bases, with 5 bases between the two germline ends. CDR3 region: CASSLFSSTDTQYF. CDR3 coding DNA: TGTGCCAGCAGTTTATTCTCTAGCACAGATACGCAGTATTTT.

In nucleotides, the CDR3 is TGTGCCAGCAGTCACCAGGGGACAGGGGGCCCCTACGAGCAGTACTTC. As protein: CASSHQGTGGPYEQYF. The V gene is TRBV27, the J gene TRBJ2-7, with 12 bases fitting TRBD1. The CDR3 is 16 residues long. Germline CDR1 and CDR2: MNHEY and SMNVEV (reference sequence). V shed 5 bases and J 2 bases; nucleotides not matched to a gene: 7.

The chain combines TRBV4-1 with TRBJ2-3; D is perhaps TRBD1 (5 bases). V shed 4 bases and J shed 2 bases, with 16 bases lying between them. The CDR3 consists of 16 residues. The germline V gene encodes CDR1 MGHRA and CDR2 YSYEKL. CDR3 region: CASSLRGPVITDTQYF. The CDR3 region has the DNA TGCGCCAGCAGCCTAAGGGGCCCGGTGATCACAGATACGCAGTATTTT.

The chain carries TRBV11-2 and TRBJ1-3, with D maybe TRBD1 (5 bases). This CDR3 is 14 amino acids long. Trimming took 5 bases from V and 4 from J, leaving 12 bases between them. The germline V gene has CDR1 SGHAT and CDR2 FQNNGV. CDR3 bases: TGTGCCAGCAGCACCAGGGTCGCCGGAAACACCATATATTTT. As protein: CASSTRVAGNTIYF. The whole variable domain, filled in from reference TRBV11-2 and TRBJ1-3, reads EAGVAQSPRYKIIEKRQSVAFWCNPISGHATLYWYQQILGQGPKLLIQFQNNGVVDDSQLPKDRFSAERLKGVDSTLKIQPAKLEDSAVYLCASSTRVAGNTIYFGEGSWLTVV.

The chain links TRBV19 to TRBJ1-5; TRBD1 might be the D (6 bases). V lost 7 bases to trimming and J lost 7 bases, with 14 bases between them. CDR3 length equals 13 residues. Germline-derived CDR1 and CDR2 are LNHDA and SQIVND (reference sequence). CDR3 DNA: TGTGCCAGTATGTTACAGGGTGTCCAGCCCCAGCATTTT. Residues: CASMLQGVQPQHF.

J is TRBJ2-5 and V is TRBV5-6, with D possibly being TRBD2 (6 bases). Germline lookup yields CDR1 SGHDT and CDR2 YYEEEE. The CDR3 extends over 14 amino acids. The V end was cut by 0 bases, the J end by 7 bases, with 13 bases between. The CDR3 sequence: CASSLEPTAGTQYF. CDR3 DNA sequence: TGTGCCAGCAGCTTGGAGCCGACAGCGGGGACCCAGTACTTC.

A single count supports this clone. The V gene is TRBV4-1, the J gene TRBJ2-7, with 10 bases aligning to TRBD1. Looked up from germline, CDR1 is MGHRA and CDR2 is YSYEKL. J lost 5 bases, V lost 4 bases, and 8 bases had no gene match. This CDR3 region has 15 residues. CDR3 bases: TGCGCCAGCAGCCTTGACAGGGGGCTTTTCCACGAGCAGTACGTC. Its translation is CASSLDRGLFHEQYV.

This chain joins TRBV6-5 and TRBJ2-2, with a weak D call TRBD2 (5 bases). V gave up 11 bases and J gave up 1 base, with 17 bases separating them. The CDR3 loop spans 15 amino acids. Germline-derived CDR1 and CDR2 are MNHEY and SVGAGI. The CDR3 DNA follows: TGTGCCCTTCGACGGGGTCTACTGAACACCGGGGAGCTGTTTTTT. Amino acids: CALRRGLLNTGELFF.